The TCR beta chain under discussion was sequenced for a study of T cells in Graves' hyperthyroidism and ophthalmopathy. Germline lookup yields CDR1 SGHRS and CDR2 YFSETQ. The V end was cut by 0 bases, the J end by 2 bases, with 5 bases between. The CDR3 length is 13 residues. Amplification targeted TCR beta CDR3 regions from RNA transcripts. In the first-round RT-PCR of the TCR CDR3, the HTBI primer set was used. In TCRdb, the multiplex PCR reads were re-called with MiXCR into one record per CDR3 protein. In the table there are 300,000 to 450,000 distinct CDR3 sequences, around 18% of which are singletons. General study points: Most expanded thyroid clonotypes above 0.001 recurred in blood.

This clonotype was counted at least ten times. Its antigen is unknown. The sequence came from a woman aged 40-49 years with Graves' ophthalmopathy. V usage is TRBV5-1 and J usage is TRBJ1-1; D unresolved. Source material: blood. This CDR3 is CASSLVHNTEAFF. The DNA of the CDR3 is TGCGCCAGCAGCTTGGTACATAACACTGAAGCTTTCTTT.